The source of this T cell receptor beta chain is a study of blood T cell repertoires in COVID-19 (dated by TCRdb to the early 2020s). Background on the whole study: Samples from collaborators originated in the United States, Italy and Spain and spanned both the acute and convalescent phases of COVID-19. The prospective study material was composed of cDNA or gDNA derived from T cells, B-cell-depleted T cells, or PBMCs. A de-identified subject ID, COVID-19 status, age in years and sex were almost always included in the sample metadata. Where available, HLA class I and class II types were obtained from metadata supplied by the sample provider rather than from assay-based typing. A freely available public database, intended as a resource for researchers studying the immune response to SARS-CoV-2, is where the repertoires were released. Samples were obtained from the ongoing ImmuneRACE study (first 160 participants) and from about 1,300 subjects provided by 6 global collaborators. Deeply sampled blood TCRbeta repertoires from subjects exposed to, actively infected with, or recovered from COVID-19 were included in the dataset. Broad study findings and their caveats: How much clinical and demographic metadata was included differed by source and by participant, and the metadata was provided uncurated.

The collaborating institutions used their own protocols to collect whole blood in K2EDTA tubes. For TCRbeta analysis, collaborators shipped samples in one of three forms: frozen whole blood, isolated PBMCs, or DNA extracted from either of those sample types. For this clone: Its antigen remains unidentified. Base qualities were left out, and no much larger clone turns up one base away.

TCRbeta CDR3 regions were amplified from genomic DNA by means of the immunoSEQ Assay, a bias-controlled multiplex PCR. The authors' analysis ran thus. The number of nucleated cells in each sample was estimated by amplification of reference gene primers within the assay. To quantify the absolute abundance of each unique TCRbeta CDR3 rearrangement, sequence reads were collapsed and filtered. For each sample, productive Simpson clonality was calculated as the square root of Simpson's diversity index across productive rearrangements. TCRdb retrieved this table from immuneACCESS and kept in-frame rearrangements only. Not all clones are present; in checked studies, unresolved V genes account for under half, and no reason is known for the remainder. For V, J and clone size, that table is used; D and trimming come from the DNA. This sample holds around 100,000 clones; 70% to 90% were observed only once. Less than 1.5% of the sample goes to the ten largest clones.

The sample consisted of peripheral blood. The sequence was obtained from a man aged 35-49 years with acute or convalescent COVID-19.

The DNA is TGTGCCACCAGTGATTTACATCCGTATAGCAATCAGCCCCAGCATTTT. Translated, it reads CATSDLHPYSNQPQHF. The rearrangement joined TRBV24-1 to TRBJ1-5, with the identity of the D gene unclear. The CDR3 measures 16 amino acids from cysteine to phenylalanine. CDR3 DNA is the only sequence kept; it has 48 bases, read in frame from the first base. Relative to germline, V is 1 base shorter and J is 0 bases shorter, with 9 bases between their ends. The germline V gene yields KGHDR for CDR1 and SFDVKD for CDR2.